This TCR beta chain derives from a study of T cell repertoires in cytomegalovirus infection. Study information: In public TCR beta signatures, there were indications of both CMV infection and matching HLA type. Study-level points and caveats: The cumulative frequency of public TCR beta families distinguished individuals who carried CMV together with the relevant HLA.

Per the germline V gene, CDR1 is SGHVS and CDR2 is FQNEAQ. The CDR3 runs 16 residues. Losses at the gene ends were 4 bases for V and 7 bases for J; bases not matched to a gene: 10. TCRdb fed the reads into MiXCR, producing one record per CDR3 protein. The sample has fewer than 350,000 distinct CDR3 sequences, about 27% seen once. Turning to this clonotype: Antigen specificity is unknown. This clone may be a read error of a much larger clone one base away.

The chain uses TRBV7-8 and TRBJ2-5; 12 bases map to TRBD2. The input for sequencing was cultured PBMCs, taken from culture after CMV antigen stimulation. The origin of this receptor is a human donor in good health (CMV status not recorded). Some clones in this sample may be carry-over from other donors' samples. CDR3 sequence reads: CASSSELAGGSSTQYF. In DNA, the CDR3 is TGTGCCAGCAGCTCCGAACTAGCGGGAGGCTCCTCGACCCAGTACTTC. Full variable domain (outside the CDR3, taken from reference TRBV7-8 and TRBJ2-5): GAGVSQSPRYKVAKRGQDVALRCDPISGHVSLFWYQQALGQGPEFLTYFQNEAQLDKSGLPSDRFFAERPEGSVSTLKIQRTQQEDSAVYLCASSSELAGGSSTQYFGPGTRLLVL.